Following are 18 T cell receptor beta chains from one sample sequenced in a study of T cell responses to AZD1222 COVID-19 vaccine. Libraries were prepared by immunoSEQ multiplex PCR; TCRdb keeps only in-frame clonotypes and omits some of them. The table shows some 74,000 clones, with 80% occurring only once. Material: peripheral blood, obtained on day 0 of AZD1222 vaccination. Receptors were obtained from an adult in good health.

This clone has only one observation. The J gene is TRBJ2-3, the V gene TRBV6-2 or TRBV6-3; the D is unclear. Trimming removed 2 bases at V and 1 base at J, with 1 base between. The CDR3 spans 12 residues. The germline V gene has CDR1 MNHEY and CDR2 SVGEGT. The CDR3 loop is CASSYGTDTQYF. CDR3 DNA: TGTGCCAGCAGTTACGGCACAGATACGCAGTATTTT.

The chain joins TRBV7-9 to TRBJ1-1, with D maybe TRBD1 (6 bases). Between the trimmed V and J ends, which lost 1 base and 2 bases, there was a span of 11 bases. Per the germline V gene, CDR1 is SEHNR and CDR2 is FQNEAQ (reference sequence). This CDR3 is 15 amino acids long. CDR3 protein: CASSLGWGPNTEAFF. In nucleotides, the CDR3 is TGTGCCAGCAGCTTAGGATGGGGGCCTAACACTGAAGCTTTCTTT.

The chain is built from TRBV6-2 or TRBV6-3 and TRBJ2-1; D call uncertain. The V end was cut by 2 bases, the J end by 7 bases, with 18 bases between. Looked up from germline, CDR1 is MNHEY and CDR2 is SVGEGT. This CDR3 region has 16 residues. The CDR3 spells CASSYGLTNPINEQFF. CDR3 nucleotides: TGTGCCAGCAGTTACGGATTAACTAATCCAATTAATGAGCAGTTCTTC.

The genes are TRBV19 and TRBJ1-1; D is unclear. The germline V gene encodes CDR1 LNHDA and CDR2 SQIVND (reference sequence). The CDR3 is 14 amino acids. The ends were cut back, 3 bases at V and 0 bases at J, with 8 bases in the middle. CDR3 DNA sequence: TGTGCCAGTAGTATCTACAGCATGAACACTGAAGCTTTCTTT. Encoded protein: CASSIYSMNTEAFF.

The chain employs TRBV20-1 and TRBJ2-1, with D maybe TRBD2 (5 bases). The CDR3 is made up of 11 amino acids. Per the germline V gene, CDR1 is DFQATT and CDR2 is SNEGSKA (reference sequence). Trimming took off 7 bases at V and 3 bases at J, with 7 bases between the two ends. This chain's CDR3 is CSGTFYNEQFF. CDR3 DNA: TGCAGTGGGACTTTCTACAATGAGCAGTTCTTC.

The V gene is TRBV6-6, the J gene TRBJ1-4; D is unclear. In germline, CDR1 is MNHNY, CDR2 SVGAGI (reference sequence). CDR3 length equals 16 residues. V was shortened by 0 bases and J by 4 bases, with 12 bases between the two germline ends. This CDR3 is CASSYSPRTGNEKLFF. Written as DNA, the CDR3 is TGTGCCAGCAGTTACTCGCCGAGGACCGGTAATGAAAAACTGTTTTTT.

The chain employs TRBV3-1 (or the pseudogene TRBV3-2) and TRBJ2-1; no clear D. V was clipped by 5 bases and J by 9 bases, with 14 bases between them. The germline V gene has CDR1 LGHDT and CDR2 YNNKEL (reference sequence). There are 13 residues in the CDR3. Here the CDR3 DNA reads TGTGCCAGCAGCGCGATCGGTTTTCGTGAGCAGTTCTTC. The encoded protein is CASSAIGFREQFF.

As DNA, the CDR3 is TGTGCCAGCGGGGTGGCTAAAGGTACGCAGTATTTT. This gives the protein CASGVAKGTQYF. The chain links TRBV12-3 or TRBV12-4 to TRBJ2-3; no clear D. CDR3 length: 12 amino acids. Trimming cost V 8 bases and J 8 bases, with 14 bases left between them.

The chain combines TRBV27 with TRBJ2-1; D gene ambiguous. Germline V gene lookup returns CDR1 MNHEY and CDR2 SMNVEV (reference sequence). V was clipped by 3 bases and J by 2 bases, with 8 bases between them. The CDR3 length is 14 residues. DNA for the CDR3: TGTGCCAGCAGTTTTACCCACCCCTACAATGAGCAGTTCTTC. It yields the protein CASSFTHPYNEQFF.

In DNA form, the CDR3 reads TGCGCCAGCAGCTTGGTTGACACAGATACGCAGTATTTT. Protein product: CASSLVDTDTQYF. The chain carries TRBV5-1 and TRBJ2-3; D gene ambiguous. The CDR3 runs 13 residues. V lost 0 bases, J lost 2 bases, and 4 bases lay in between. Germline CDR1 SGHRS, CDR2 YFSETQ.

This clone has only a few counts. The chain combines TRBV13 with TRBJ2-7; D is unclear. The CDR3 is 14 residues long. With 5 bases removed from V and 2 bases from J, the gap between germline ends came to 13 bases. Germline lookup yields CDR1 PRHDT and CDR2 FYEKMQ (reference sequence). The DNA of the CDR3 is TGTGCCAGCAGCCCCCGACCAACTACCTACGAGCAGTACTTC. Residues: CASSPRPTTYEQYF.

V and J are TRBV4-2 and TRBJ1-1; D gene unclear. The CDR3 is 16 amino acids. The germline V gene has CDR1 LGHNA and CDR2 YNFKEQ. The V end was cut by 0 bases, the J end by 0 bases, with 11 bases between. CDR3 sequence (DNA): TGTGCCAGCAGCCAAGAATCTCGGACGGTGAACACTGAAGCTTTCTTT. Amino acids: CASSQESRTVNTEAFF.

This rearrangement joins TRBV6-5 to TRBJ2-7; 9 nucleotides match TRBD1. Germline CDR1 is MNHEY and CDR2 is SVGAGI. V trimming: 4 bases; J trimming: 3 bases; junction bases outside the gene matches: 10. The CDR3 has 16 amino acids. The DNA of the CDR3 is TGTGCCAGCAGTTTAGACCACACAGGGGGCATCTACGAGCAGTACTTC. It translates to CASSLDHTGGIYEQYF.

The sample holds a few counts of this clone. This chain joins TRBV10-3 and TRBJ1-6, with D possibly matching TRBD1 (5 bases). Trimming removed 6 bases from V and 6 bases from J, with 9 bases in between. CDR1 and CDR2 (germline): ENHRY, SYGVKD. There are 13 residues in the CDR3. The CDR3 region has the DNA TGTGCCATCAGCCCGACAGTTAATTCACCCCTCCACTTT. Encoded protein: CAISPTVNSPLHF.

This chain uses TRBV9 with TRBJ1-1, with D perhaps matching TRBD1 (5 bases). The CDR3 spans 15 residues. The ends were cut back, 0 bases at V and 0 bases at J, with 9 bases in the middle. Per germline, CDR1 SGDLS and CDR2 YYNGEE. CDR3 DNA sequence: TGTGCCAGCAGCGTAGACAAGGGGTTGAACACTGAAGCTTTCTTT. Translated: CASSVDKGLNTEAFF.

This clone turned up a few times. The chain carries TRBV18 and TRBJ1-3; the D is unclear. This CDR3 is built from 19 residues. The germline gives CDR1 KGHSH, CDR2 LQKENI. Trimming left V 4 bases short and J 1 base short, with 23 bases between. CDR3 nucleotides: TGTGCCAGCTCACTAAATTCGGTGAAGGTGGATAAGTCTGGAAACACCATATATTTT. Encoded protein: CASSLNSVKVDKSGNTIYF.

This chain uses TRBV29-1 with TRBJ1-1; D gene uncertain. Trimming took off 6 bases at V and 5 bases at J, with 13 bases between the two ends. This CDR3 has 12 residues. The germline V gene has CDR1 SQVTM and CDR2 ANQGSEA. The CDR3 sequence is CSVRWAGTEAFF. The DNA for the CDR3 is TGCAGCGTGCGGTGGGCTGGTACTGAAGCTTTCTTT.

The rearrangement links TRBV13 to TRBJ2-2; D is perhaps TRBD1 (5 bases). Germline V gives CDR1 PRHDT, CDR2 FYEKMQ (reference sequence). CDR3 length: 13 residues. Trimming pared 5 bases from V and 5 bases from J, leaving 9 bases between. The CDR3: CASSRGQTGELFF. In DNA, the CDR3 is TGTGCCAGCAGCCGAGGACAAACCGGGGAGCTGTTTTTT.